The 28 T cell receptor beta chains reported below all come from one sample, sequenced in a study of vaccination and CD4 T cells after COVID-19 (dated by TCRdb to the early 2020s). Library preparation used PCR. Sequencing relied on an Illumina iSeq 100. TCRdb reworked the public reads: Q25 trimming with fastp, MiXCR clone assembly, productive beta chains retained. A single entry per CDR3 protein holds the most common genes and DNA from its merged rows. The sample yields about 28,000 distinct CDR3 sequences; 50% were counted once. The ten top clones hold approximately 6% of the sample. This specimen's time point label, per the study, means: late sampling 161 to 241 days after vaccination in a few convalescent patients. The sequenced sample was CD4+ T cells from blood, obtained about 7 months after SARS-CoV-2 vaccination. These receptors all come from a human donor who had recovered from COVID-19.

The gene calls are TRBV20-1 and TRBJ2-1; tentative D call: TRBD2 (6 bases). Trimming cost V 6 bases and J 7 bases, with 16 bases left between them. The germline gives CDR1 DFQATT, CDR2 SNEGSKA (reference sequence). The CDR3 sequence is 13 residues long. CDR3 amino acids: CSAAGTLGNEQFF. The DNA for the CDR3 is TGCAGTGCAGCCGGGACTTTAGGTAATGAGCAGTTCTTC.

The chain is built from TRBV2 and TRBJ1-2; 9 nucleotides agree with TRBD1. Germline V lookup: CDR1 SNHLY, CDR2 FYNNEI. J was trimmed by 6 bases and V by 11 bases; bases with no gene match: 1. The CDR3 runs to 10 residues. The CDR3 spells CADRGNGYTF. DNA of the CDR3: TGTGCCGACAGGGGGAATGGCTACACCTTC.

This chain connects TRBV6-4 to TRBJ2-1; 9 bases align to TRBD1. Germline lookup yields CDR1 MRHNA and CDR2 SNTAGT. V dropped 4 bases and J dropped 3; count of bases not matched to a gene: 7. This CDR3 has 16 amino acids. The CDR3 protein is CASSAITGQGYNEQFF. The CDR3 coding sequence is TGTGCCAGCAGTGCCATAACGGGACAGGGCTACAATGAGCAGTTCTTC.

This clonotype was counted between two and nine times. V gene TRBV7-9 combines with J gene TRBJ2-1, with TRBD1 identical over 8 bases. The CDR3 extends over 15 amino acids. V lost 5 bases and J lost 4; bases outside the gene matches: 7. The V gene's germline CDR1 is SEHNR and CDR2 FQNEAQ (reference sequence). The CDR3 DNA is TGTGCCAGCAGCCCAAGACAGGGGCCATACAATGAGCAGTTCTTC. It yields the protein CASSPRQGPYNEQFF.

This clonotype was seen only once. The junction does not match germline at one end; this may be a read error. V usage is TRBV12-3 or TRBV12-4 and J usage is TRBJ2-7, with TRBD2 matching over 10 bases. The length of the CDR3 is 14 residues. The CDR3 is CASSLAGVWYEQYF. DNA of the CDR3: TGTGCCAGCAGTCTAGCGGGAGTTTGGTACGAGCAGTACTTC.

Here the CDR3 DNA reads TGTGCCAGTTGTAGCGGTCAAAACACCGGGGAGCTGTTTTTT. It codes for CASCSGQNTGELFF. The V and J genes are TRBV19 and TRBJ2-2, with D possibly TRBD2 on 6 matching bases. Germline-derived CDR1 and CDR2 are LNHDA and SQIVND (reference sequence). This CDR3 is 14 amino acids long. V lost 8 bases and J lost 2, with 12 bases in between.

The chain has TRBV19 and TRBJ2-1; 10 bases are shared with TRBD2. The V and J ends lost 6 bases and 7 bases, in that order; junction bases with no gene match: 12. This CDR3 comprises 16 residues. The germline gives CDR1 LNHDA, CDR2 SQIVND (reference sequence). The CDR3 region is CASRVLLAGSANEQFF. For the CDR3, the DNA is TGTGCCAGTAGAGTCCTACTAGCGGGATCCGCGAATGAGCAGTTCTTC.

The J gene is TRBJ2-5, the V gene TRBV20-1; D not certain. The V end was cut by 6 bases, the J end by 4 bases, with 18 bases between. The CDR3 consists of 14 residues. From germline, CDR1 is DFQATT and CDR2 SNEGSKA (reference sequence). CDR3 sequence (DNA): TGCAGTGCCCGAGCCGACCGGCCCGGAGAGACCCAGTACTTC. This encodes CSARADRPGETQYF.

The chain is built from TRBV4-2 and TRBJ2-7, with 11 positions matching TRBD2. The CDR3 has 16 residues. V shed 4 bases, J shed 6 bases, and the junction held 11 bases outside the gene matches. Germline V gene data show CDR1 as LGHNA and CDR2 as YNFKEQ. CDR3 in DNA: TGTGCCAGCAGCCCCAGCACCACTAGCGGGAGATCCGAGCAGTACTTC. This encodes CASSPSTTSGRSEQYF.

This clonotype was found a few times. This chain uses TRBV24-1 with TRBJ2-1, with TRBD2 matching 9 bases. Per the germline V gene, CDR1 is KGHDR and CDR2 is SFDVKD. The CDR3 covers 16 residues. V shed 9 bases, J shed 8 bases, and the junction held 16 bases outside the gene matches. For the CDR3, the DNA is TGTGCCACCGTAGCCCCGATTAGCGGGGGCCGGGATGAGCAGTTCTTC. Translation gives CATVAPISGGRDEQFF.

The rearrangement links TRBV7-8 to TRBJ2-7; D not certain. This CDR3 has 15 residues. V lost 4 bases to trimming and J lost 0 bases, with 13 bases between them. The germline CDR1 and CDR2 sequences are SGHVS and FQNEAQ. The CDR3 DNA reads TGTGCCAGCAGCTCCTCCGGGTCTTTCTCCTACGAGCAGTACTTC. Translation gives CASSSSGSFSYEQYF.

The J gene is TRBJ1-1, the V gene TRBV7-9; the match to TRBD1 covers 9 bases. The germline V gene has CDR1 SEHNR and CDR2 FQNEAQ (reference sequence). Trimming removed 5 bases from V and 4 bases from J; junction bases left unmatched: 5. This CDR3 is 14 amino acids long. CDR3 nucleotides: TGTGCCAGCAGCACACAGGGGGCGTTCACTGAAGCTTTCTTT. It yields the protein CASSTQGAFTEAFF.

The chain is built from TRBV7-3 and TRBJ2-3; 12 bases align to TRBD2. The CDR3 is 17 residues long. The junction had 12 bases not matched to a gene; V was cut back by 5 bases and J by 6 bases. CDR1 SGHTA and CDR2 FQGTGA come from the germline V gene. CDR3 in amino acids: CASSTRLAGDSRDTQYF. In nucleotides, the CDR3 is TGTGCCAGCAGCACTAGACTAGCGGGGGATTCGAGGGATACGCAGTATTTT.

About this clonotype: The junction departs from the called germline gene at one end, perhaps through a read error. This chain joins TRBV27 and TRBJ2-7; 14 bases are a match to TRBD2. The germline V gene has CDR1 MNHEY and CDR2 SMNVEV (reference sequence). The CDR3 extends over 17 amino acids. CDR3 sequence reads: CTSSRKTSGRVSYEQYF. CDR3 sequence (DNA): TGTACCAGCAGTCGGAAGACTAGCGGGAGGGTCTCCTACGAGCAGTACTTC.

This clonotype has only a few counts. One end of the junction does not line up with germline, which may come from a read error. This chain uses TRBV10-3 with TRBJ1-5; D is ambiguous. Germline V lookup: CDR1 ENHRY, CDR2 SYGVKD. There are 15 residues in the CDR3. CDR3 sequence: CAISEYSGENQPQHF. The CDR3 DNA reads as TGTGCCATCAGTGAGTACTCCGGGGAGAATCAACCCCAGCATTTT.

CDR3 nucleotides: TGTGCCAGCAGCTTAGCGACAGGGAACAATTCACCCCTCCACTTT. It is translated as CASSLATGNNSPLHF. The V gene is TRBV7-9, the J gene TRBJ1-6; 7 bases fit TRBD1. Trimming at V came to 0 bases and at J to 7 bases, leaving 3 bases not matched to a gene. Germline CDR1 and CDR2: SEHNR and FQNEAQ (reference sequence). There are 15 residues in the CDR3.

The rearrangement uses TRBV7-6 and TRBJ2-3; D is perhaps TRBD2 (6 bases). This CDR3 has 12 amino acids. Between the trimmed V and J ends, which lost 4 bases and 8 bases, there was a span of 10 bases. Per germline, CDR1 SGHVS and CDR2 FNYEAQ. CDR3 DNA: TGTGCCAGCAGCTCGAGGGGAGGTACGCAGTATTTT. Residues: CASSSRGGTQYF.

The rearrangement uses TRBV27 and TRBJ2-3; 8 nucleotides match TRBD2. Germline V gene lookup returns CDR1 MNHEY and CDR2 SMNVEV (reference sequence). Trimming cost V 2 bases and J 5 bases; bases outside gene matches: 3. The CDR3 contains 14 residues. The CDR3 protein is CASSLRLARDTQYF. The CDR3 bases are TGTGCCAGCAGTTTACGACTAGCGAGAGATACGCAGTATTTT.

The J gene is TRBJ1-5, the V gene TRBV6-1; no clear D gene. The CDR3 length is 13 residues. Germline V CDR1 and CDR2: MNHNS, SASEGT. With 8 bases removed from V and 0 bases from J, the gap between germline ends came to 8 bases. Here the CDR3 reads CASGYNSNQPQHF. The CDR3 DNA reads TGTGCCAGCGGATATAATAGCAATCAGCCCCAGCATTTT.

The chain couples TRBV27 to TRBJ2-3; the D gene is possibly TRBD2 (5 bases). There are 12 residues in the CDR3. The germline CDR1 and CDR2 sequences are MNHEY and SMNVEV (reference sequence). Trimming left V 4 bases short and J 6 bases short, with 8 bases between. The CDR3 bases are TGTGCCAGCAGTTCCTGGGAGGATACGCAGTATTTT. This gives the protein CASSSWEDTQYF.

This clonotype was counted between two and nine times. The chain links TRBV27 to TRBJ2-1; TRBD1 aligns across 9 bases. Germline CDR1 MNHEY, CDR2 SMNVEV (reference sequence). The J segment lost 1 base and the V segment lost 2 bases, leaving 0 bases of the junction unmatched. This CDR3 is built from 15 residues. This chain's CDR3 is CASSLGTGSYNEQFF. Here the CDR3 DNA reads TGTGCCAGCAGTTTAGGGACAGGGTCCTACAATGAGCAGTTCTTC.

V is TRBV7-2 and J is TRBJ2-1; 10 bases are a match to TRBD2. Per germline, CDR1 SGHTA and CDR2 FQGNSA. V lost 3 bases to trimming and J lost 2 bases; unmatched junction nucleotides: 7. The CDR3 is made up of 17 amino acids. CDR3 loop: CASSLSRTSGAYNEQFF. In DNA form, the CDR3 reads TGTGCCAGCAGCTTGTCTAGGACTAGCGGAGCCTACAATGAGCAGTTCTTC.

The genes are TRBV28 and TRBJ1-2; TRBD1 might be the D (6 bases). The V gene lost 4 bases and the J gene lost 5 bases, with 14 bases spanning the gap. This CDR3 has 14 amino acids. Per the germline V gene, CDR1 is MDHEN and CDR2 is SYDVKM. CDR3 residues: CASSWRTAGYGYTF. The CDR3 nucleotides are TGTGCCAGCAGTTGGCGGACAGCCGGGTATGGCTACACCTTC.

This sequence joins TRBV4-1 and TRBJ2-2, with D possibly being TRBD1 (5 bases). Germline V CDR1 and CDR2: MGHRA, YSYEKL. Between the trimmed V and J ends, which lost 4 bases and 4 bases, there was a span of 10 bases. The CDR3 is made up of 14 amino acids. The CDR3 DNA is TGCGCCAGCAGCCCCAGGGTTTCCACCGGGGAGCTGTTTTTT. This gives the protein CASSPRVSTGELFF.

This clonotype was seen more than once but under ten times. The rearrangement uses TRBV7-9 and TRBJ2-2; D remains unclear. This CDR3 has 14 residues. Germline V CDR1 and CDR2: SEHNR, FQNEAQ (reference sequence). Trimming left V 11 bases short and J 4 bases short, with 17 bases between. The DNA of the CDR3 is TGTGCCCCTTTATGGAGCTCGAGCACCGGGGAGCTGTTTTTT. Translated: CAPLWSSSTGELFF.

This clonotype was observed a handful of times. CDR3 amino acids: CASSPGGGRTDTQYF. The CDR3 DNA reads as TGTGCCAGCAGCCCTGGTGGCGGGAGAACAGATACGCAGTATTTT. The V and J genes are TRBV7-9 and TRBJ2-3; TRBD2 matches 7 bases. The CDR3 is 15 amino acids. Trimming took 5 bases from V and 3 from J; bases not matched to a gene: 8. Germline assignment: CDR1 SEHNR and CDR2 FQNEAQ (reference sequence).

CDR3 bases: TGCGCCAGCAGCCAAGACCCCGGACTACCATCCGTCTTCTCCTACAATGAGCAGTTCTTC. This gives the protein CASSQDPGLPSVFSYNEQFF. The V call is TRBV4-3, the J call TRBJ2-1; D is possibly TRBD2 (6 bases). The V end was cut by 0 bases, the J end by 0 bases, with 21 bases between. This CDR3 is 20 amino acids long. Per germline, CDR1 LGHNA and CDR2 YSLEER.

The CDR3 nucleotides are TGCAGTGCTTATACTAGCGGACCCTCCTACGAGCAGTACTTC. Protein sequence: CSAYTSGPSYEQYF. The V call is TRBV20-1, the J call TRBJ2-7; 8 positions match TRBD2. CDR1 is DFQATT, CDR2 SNEGSKA, per germline (reference sequence). The length of the CDR3 is 14 residues. After removal of 5 bases from V and 0 bases from J, the junction contained 6 bases not matched to a gene.